Listed below are T cell receptor beta chains from one sample, sequenced in a study of identical twins. Each CDR3 protein is one row after TCRdb ran MiXCR on the 5' RACE reads. The data hold 200,000 to 250,000 distinct CDR3 sequences, with 6.5% observed a single time. The data also belong to a second study, concerning T cells expressing NK-cell markers.

Sequenced: CD8+ T cells sorted from blood. These receptors came from a woman aged 18-29 years in good health. Both conserved end residues are part of each CDR3. The size of a clone is reported for some rows only, either as once, few or many, or as a class for expanded clones.

v_gene	abundance	CDR3aa
TRBV7-9	many	CASSPARFYNEQFF
TRBV3-1	-	CASSQTRILNEQFF
TRBV5-1	few	CASSGIAGGPRDTQYF
TRBV7-9	many	CASTPRGNLYEQYF
TRBV6-5	many	CASSFTTGMNTEAFF
TRBV5-6	-	CASSLGGVVAPQHF
TRBV2	-	CASSERLAGTDTQYF
TRBV5-6	few	CASSLGRDDEAVTEETQYF
TRBV7-9	few	CASSLETGGEYGYTF
TRBV9	-	CASSVAGGYGEQFF
TRBV4-3	-	CASSQGGFDTYEQYF
TRBV7-2	-	CASSIQGRQETQYF
TRBV29-1	-	CSVTAPNTEAFF
TRBV7-9	-	CASSLPRTSVSTDTQYF
TRBV30	few	CAWRPGAGLYEQYF
TRBV29-1	-	CSVEDPNSSYNEQFF
TRBV14	many	CASSQENPYEQYF
TRBV10-3	many	CAITPSGGANEQFF
TRBV7-9	-	CASSPSTSQADTQYF
TRBV7-8	-	CASSLAPREQYF
TRBV27	few	CASSRPTGNEQYF
TRBV12-3/TRBV12-4	few	CASSPGTPDTQYF
TRBV28	few	CASSSGLAGVTDTQYF
TRBV6-4	many	CASSGGSPGANVLTF
TRBV27	-	CASSGQGPYNEQFF
TRBV7-9	few	CASSRSGVFQETQYF
TRBV7-9	-	CASSLKDRGPTYEQYF
TRBV27	few	CASSPGVGAGVFSETQYF
TRBV5-1	few	CASSKYSETEAFF
TRBV15	many	CATSPGQGRYNEQFF
TRBV4-1	-	CASSQGLAGGRGEQYF
TRBV5-6	-	CASSPFIATGELFF